The 21 T cell receptor beta chains below were found in one sample sequenced in a study of cytomegalovirus exposure and HLA in healthy donors. The PCR ran on 60 Vbeta and 13 Jbeta primers. Produced via immunoSEQ multiplex PCR; TCRdb's table is partial and in-frame only. The table records about 190,000 clones, 70% to 75% of them present only once. The source material was PBMCs. The receptors come from a man aged 25-45 years in good health and CMV-seropositive.

The chain recombines TRBV28 with TRBJ1-1; no clear D. CDR3 size: 15 residues. The V end lost 0 bases, the J end lost 2 bases, and 10 bases lay between the germline ends. Germline CDR1 MDHEN, CDR2 SYDVKM. CDR3 residues: CASSLWAEQNTEAFF. The CDR3 bases are TGTGCCAGCAGTTTATGGGCAGAACAAAACACTGAAGCTTTCTTT.

This chain links TRBV19 with TRBJ2-1; D possibly corresponds to TRBD2 (5 bases). The germline V gene encodes CDR1 LNHDA and CDR2 SQIVND (reference sequence). The CDR3 covers 15 residues. V lost 8 bases and J lost 12, with 26 bases in between. This CDR3 reads CASHPLGGGSRVQFF. In DNA, the CDR3 is TGTGCCAGTCACCCCTTAGGCGGAGGATCAAGAGTGCAGTTCTTC.

As DNA, the CDR3 is TGTGCCAGCAGCTCGACAGGGGTGGAGGGCTACACCTTC. Translated: CASSSTGVEGYTF. The chain recombines TRBV11-2 with TRBJ1-2, with TRBD1 matching 8 bases. J lost 8 bases, V lost 4 bases, and 6 bases had no gene match. CDR3 size: 13 residues. Looked up from germline, CDR1 is SGHAT and CDR2 is FQNNGV.

V is TRBV10-3 and J is TRBJ2-2; tentative D call: TRBD1 (5 bases). V dropped 7 bases and J dropped 5 bases, with 14 bases sitting between them. The germline V gene has CDR1 ENHRY and CDR2 SYGVKD. This CDR3 comprises 14 residues. The CDR3 reads CAITGDRLTGELFF. In DNA form, the CDR3 reads TGTGCCATCACAGGCGACAGACTGACCGGGGAGCTGTTTTTT.

The rearrangement joins TRBV5-3 to TRBJ2-5, with D possibly being TRBD2 (6 bases). TRBV5-3 is marked as an open reading frame, function uncertain. This CDR3 is 18 amino acids long. Trimming stripped 4 bases from V and 7 bases from J, with 29 bases between. The CDR3: CARSPSGGTIPRRGTQYF. CDR3 nucleotides: TGTGCCAGAAGCCCTTCGGGCGGCACCATCCCACGGAGGGGGACCCAGTACTTC.

This chain uses TRBV7-9 with TRBJ1-2; a weak D match, TRBD1 (5 bases). Trimming cost V 2 bases and J 4 bases, with 11 bases left between them. Germline V lookup: CDR1 SEHNR, CDR2 FQNEAQ (reference sequence). This CDR3 contains 14 residues. CDR3 in DNA: TGTGCCAGCAGCTTAAGGGGTTCCCTCTATGGCTACACCTTC. Residues: CASSLRGSLYGYTF.

The chain uses TRBV6-5 and TRBJ1-1; 7 bases line up with TRBD1. CDR1 and CDR2 from the germline V gene are MNHEY and SVGAGI. This CDR3 is built from 13 residues. V shed 0 bases and J 7 bases; nucleotides not matched to a gene: 2. The DNA for the CDR3 is TGTGCCAGCAGTTACTCAGCAGGGGGTGAAGCTTTCTTT. This sequence encodes CASSYSAGGEAFF.

Only a few counts were recorded for this clone. The chain carries TRBV7-9 and TRBJ2-1; unclear D gene. The length of the CDR3 is 15 residues. Germline V gene lookup returns CDR1 SEHNR and CDR2 FQNEAQ (reference sequence). V lost 3 bases and J lost 7, with 16 bases in between. In nucleotides, the CDR3 is TGTGCCAGCAGCTTGAGCCCTCCACCTTGGAATGAGCAGTTCTTC. Protein sequence: CASSLSPPPWNEQFF.

This clone was found once. Sequence at one end of the junction differs from germline and may be a read error. This chain joins TRBV5-1 and TRBJ1-3; D might be TRBD1 (6 bases). The CDR3 has 16 residues. Germline V CDR1 and CDR2: SGHRS, YFSETQ. The CDR3 region is CVSSPEGTRTGNTIYF. As DNA, the CDR3 is TGCGTCAGCAGCCCGGAAGGGACAAGAACTGGAAACACCATATATTTT.

CDR3 amino acids: CASSLMGQNTGELFF. The CDR3 region has the DNA TGTGCCAGCAGCTTAATGGGACAGAACACCGGGGAGCTGTTTTTT. The rearrangement uses TRBV7-3 and TRBJ2-2, with a weak D call TRBD1 (6 bases). Germline-derived CDR1 and CDR2 are SGHTA and FQGTGA. Trimming removed 1 base from V and 1 base from J, with 7 bases in between. CDR3 length: 15 amino acids.

This rearrangement joins TRBV2 to TRBJ2-7; no clear D. The CDR3 is 15 residues long. V lost 6 bases, J lost 2 bases, and 17 bases lay in between. Germline-derived CDR1 and CDR2 are SNHLY and FYNNEI. The CDR3 nucleotides read TGTGCCAGCAGCGAACAGATTACCCGCACCTACGAGCAGTACTTC. Translated, it gives CASSEQITRTYEQYF.

The chain carries TRBV21-1 and TRBJ2-5; the table's TRBD1 call for D was not verified on the DNA. TRBV21-1 is marked as a pseudogene. The CDR3 extends over 11 amino acids. The CDR3 DNA is TGTGCCAGCAGCACCATGGAGACCCAGTACTTC. Residues: CASSTMETQYF.

The chain links TRBV4-1 to TRBJ2-1; TRBD2 matches 8 bases. V lost 0 bases, J lost 9 bases, and 10 bases stayed unmatched. The length of the CDR3 is 16 residues. The germline V gene encodes CDR1 MGHRA and CDR2 YSYEKL. The CDR3 sequence is CASSQDRPGLDGEQFF. The CDR3 DNA follows: TGCGCCAGCAGCCAAGATCGGCCGGGACTAGATGGTGAGCAGTTCTTC.

J is TRBJ1-4 and V is TRBV9; 7 positions agree with TRBD1. CDR3 length equals 15 residues. V lost 0 bases and J lost 8; bases outside the gene matches: 7. Germline V gene lookup returns CDR1 SGDLS and CDR2 YYNGEE. CDR3 bases: TGTGCCAGCAGCGTAGAAGGGGGCAGTCTGGAAAAACTGTTTTTT. Encoded protein: CASSVEGGSLEKLFF.

This chain links TRBV29-1 with TRBJ2-1; D is possibly TRBD1 (6 bases). Germline CDR1 and CDR2: SQVTM and ANQGSEA. This CDR3 region has 16 residues. Trimming cost V 7 bases and J 0 bases, with 19 bases left between them. In DNA, the CDR3 is TGCAGCGCCCGGCTCCCCACAGGGAGCTCCTACAATGAGCAGTTCTTC. Amino acid sequence: CSARLPTGSSYNEQFF.

The chain couples TRBV2 to TRBJ2-2; TRBD1 matches at 7 bases. Germline V lookup: CDR1 SNHLY, CDR2 FYNNEI. Trimming at V came to 6 bases and at J to 4 bases, leaving 8 bases not matched to a gene. There are 15 residues in the CDR3. The CDR3 protein is CASSARAGGTGELFF. CDR3 bases: TGTGCCAGCAGCGCCCGGGCAGGGGGCACCGGGGAGCTGTTTTTT.

The CDR3 DNA reads TGTGCCAGGGCCCAGGGGGGCACTGAAGCTTTCTTT. Translation gives CARAQGGTEAFF. The rearrangement uses TRBV5-8 and TRBJ1-1; 7 bases are shared with TRBD1. Germline CDR1 is SGHTS and CDR2 is YDEGEE. Germline trimming cut 8 bases from V and 4 bases from J; bases unmatched to any gene: 5. CDR3 size: 12 residues.

This clone was found a few times. V usage is TRBV7-9 and J usage is TRBJ1-2; 10 positions agree with TRBD1. Germline CDR1 is SEHNR and CDR2 is FQNEAQ (reference sequence). Trimming at V came to 3 bases and at J to 2 bases, leaving 6 bases not matched to a gene. CDR3 length equals 16 residues. The CDR3, as DNA: TGTGCCAGCAGCTTGACGACAGGGGGCGGAAACTATGGCTACACCTTC. As protein: CASSLTTGGGNYGYTF. The entire variable domain, with the rest obtained from reference TRBV7-9 and TRBJ1-2, is as follows: DTGVSQNPRHKITKRGQNVTFRCDPISEHNRLYWYRQTLGQGPEFLTYFQNEAQLEKSRLLSDRFSAERPKGSFSTLEIQRTEQGDSAMYLCASSLTTGGGNYGYTFGSGTRLTVV.

The CDR3 loop is CASSPRDIIENSPLHF. The CDR3 DNA sequence: TGTGCCAGCTCACCTCGGGACATTATAGAGAATTCACCCCTCCACTTT. The chain employs TRBV18 and TRBJ1-6; tentatively, D is TRBD1 (6 bases). Trimming removed 3 bases at V and 7 bases at J, with 16 bases between. The CDR3 is 16 amino acids. The V gene's germline CDR1 is KGHSH and CDR2 LQKENI.

J is TRBJ2-3 and V is TRBV5-6, with D possibly TRBD1 on 5 matching bases. V was cut by 1 base and J by 2 bases, with 8 bases left in between. This CDR3 region has 14 residues. Per the germline V gene, CDR1 is SGHDT and CDR2 is YYEEEE. The CDR3 sequence is CASSLQGLTDTQYF. DNA for the CDR3: TGTGCCAGCAGCTTGCAGGGCCTCACAGATACGCAGTATTTT.

V gene TRBV14 combines with J gene TRBJ2-5, with D unclear. Trimming removed 1 base from V and 5 bases from J, with 5 bases in between. The germline V gene encodes CDR1 SGHDN and CDR2 FVKESK. CDR3 length: 12 residues. The CDR3 here is CASSQVEETQYF. The CDR3 nucleotides read TGTGCCAGCAGCCAAGTGGAGGAGACCCAGTACTTC. The whole variable domain, remainder taken from reference TRBV14 and TRBJ2-5, is EAGVTQFPSHSVIEKGQTVTLRCDPISGHDNLYWYRRVMGKEIKFLLHFVKESKQDESGMPNNRFLAERTGGTYSTLKVQPAELEDSGVYFCASSQVEETQYFGPGTRLLVL.